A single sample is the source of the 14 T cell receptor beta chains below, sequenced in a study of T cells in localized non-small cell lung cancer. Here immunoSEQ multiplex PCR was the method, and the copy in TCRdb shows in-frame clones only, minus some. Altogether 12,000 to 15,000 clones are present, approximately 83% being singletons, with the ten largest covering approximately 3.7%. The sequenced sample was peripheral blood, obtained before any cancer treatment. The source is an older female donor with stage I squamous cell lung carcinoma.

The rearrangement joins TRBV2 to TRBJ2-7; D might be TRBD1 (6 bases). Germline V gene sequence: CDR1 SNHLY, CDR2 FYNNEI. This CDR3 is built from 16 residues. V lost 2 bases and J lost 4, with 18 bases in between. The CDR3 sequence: CASSEPLQGILYEQYF. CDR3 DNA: TGTGCCAGCAGTGAACCCCTACAGGGAATCCTGTACGAGCAGTACTTC.

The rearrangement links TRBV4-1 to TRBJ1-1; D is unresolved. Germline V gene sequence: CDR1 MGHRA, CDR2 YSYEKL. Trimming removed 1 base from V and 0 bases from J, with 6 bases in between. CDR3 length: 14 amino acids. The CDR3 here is CASSQARLNTEAFF. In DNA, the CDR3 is TGCGCCAGCAGCCAAGCACGCTTGAACACTGAAGCTTTCTTT.

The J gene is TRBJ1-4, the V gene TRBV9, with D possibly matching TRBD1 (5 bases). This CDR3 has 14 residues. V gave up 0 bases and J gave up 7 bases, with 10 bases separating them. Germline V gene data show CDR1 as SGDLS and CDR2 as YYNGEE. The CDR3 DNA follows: TGTGCCAGCAGCGTAGGGGGGACTGGTGAAAAACTGTTTTTT. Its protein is CASSVGGTGEKLFF. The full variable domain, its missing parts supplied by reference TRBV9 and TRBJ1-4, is DSGVTQTPKHLITATGQRVTLRCSPRSGDLSVYWYQQSLDQGLQFLIQYYNGEERAKGNILERFSAQQFPDLHSELNLSSLELGDSALYFCASSVGGTGEKLFFGSGTQLSVL.

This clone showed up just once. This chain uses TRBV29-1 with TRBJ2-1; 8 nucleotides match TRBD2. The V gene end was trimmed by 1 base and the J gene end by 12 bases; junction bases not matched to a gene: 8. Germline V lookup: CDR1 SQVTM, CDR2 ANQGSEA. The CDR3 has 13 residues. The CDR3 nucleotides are TGCAGCGTTGAAGGCTCCTCGGCGGGGGGGCAGTTCTTC. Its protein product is CSVEGSSAGGQFF.

The CDR3 nucleotides read TGTGCCAGCTCACCCTACAGGGGCTCAACTAATGAAAAACTGTTTTTT. This gives the protein CASSPYRGSTNEKLFF. The gene calls are TRBV18 and TRBJ1-4, with 7 bases aligning to TRBD1. After removal of 3 bases from V and 0 bases from J, the junction contained 4 bases not matched to a gene. The CDR3 sequence is 16 residues long. From germline, CDR1 is KGHSH and CDR2 LQKENI.

Here the CDR3 DNA reads TGTGCTAGTGGTACGGGGTGGGGGGACCCCCGGGCGGATACGCAGTATTTT. It encodes CASGTGWGDPRADTQYF. V and J are TRBV12-5 and TRBJ2-3, with D maybe TRBD2 (6 bases). The length of the CDR3 is 17 residues. The V gene's germline CDR1 is LGHNT and CDR2 FRNRAP. Trimming took 5 bases from V and 6 from J, leaving 24 bases between them.

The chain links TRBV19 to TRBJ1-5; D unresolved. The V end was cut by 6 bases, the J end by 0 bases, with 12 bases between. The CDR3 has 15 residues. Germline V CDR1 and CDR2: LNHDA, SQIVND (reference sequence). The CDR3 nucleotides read TGTGCCAGTAGACAAGACAAATATAGCAATCAGCCCCAGCATTTT. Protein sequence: CASRQDKYSNQPQHF.

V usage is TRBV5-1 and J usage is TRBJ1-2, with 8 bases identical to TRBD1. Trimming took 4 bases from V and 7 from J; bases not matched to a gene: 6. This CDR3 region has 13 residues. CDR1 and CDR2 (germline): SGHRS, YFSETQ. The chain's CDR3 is CASSPQGEFGYTF. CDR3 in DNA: TGCGCCAGCAGCCCACAGGGGGAATTTGGCTACACCTTC.

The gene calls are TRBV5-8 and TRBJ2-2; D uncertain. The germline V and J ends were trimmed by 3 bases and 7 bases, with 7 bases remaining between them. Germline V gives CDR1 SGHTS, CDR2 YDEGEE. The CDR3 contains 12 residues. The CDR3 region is CASSSYLGELFF. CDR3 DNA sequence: TGTGCCAGCAGCTCCTACCTCGGGGAGCTGTTTTTT.

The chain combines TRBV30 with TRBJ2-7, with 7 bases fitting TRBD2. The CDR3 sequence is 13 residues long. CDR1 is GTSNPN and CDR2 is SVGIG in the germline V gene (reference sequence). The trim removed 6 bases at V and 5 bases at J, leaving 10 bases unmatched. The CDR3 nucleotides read TGTGCCTGCCCTAGCGGTGTCCGGAACGAGCAGTACTTC. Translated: CACPSGVRNEQYF.

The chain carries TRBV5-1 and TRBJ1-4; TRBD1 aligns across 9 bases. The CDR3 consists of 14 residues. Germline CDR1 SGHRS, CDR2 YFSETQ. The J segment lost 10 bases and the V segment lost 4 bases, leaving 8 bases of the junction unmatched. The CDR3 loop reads CASSPGTGTRKLFF. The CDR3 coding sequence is TGCGCCAGCAGCCCCGGGACAGGGACGAGAAAACTGTTTTTT.

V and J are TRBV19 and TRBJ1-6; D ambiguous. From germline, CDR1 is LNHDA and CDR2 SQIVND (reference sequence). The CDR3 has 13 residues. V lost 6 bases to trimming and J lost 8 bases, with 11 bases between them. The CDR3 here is CASSSQVDSPLHF. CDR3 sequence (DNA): TGTGCCAGTAGCTCCCAAGTCGATTCACCCCTCCACTTT.

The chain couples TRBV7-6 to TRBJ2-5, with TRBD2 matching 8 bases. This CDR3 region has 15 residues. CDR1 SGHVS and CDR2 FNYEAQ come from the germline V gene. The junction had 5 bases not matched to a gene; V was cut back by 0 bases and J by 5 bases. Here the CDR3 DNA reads TGTGCCAGCAGCTTAGCCGGGGGGGGCGAGGAGACCCAGTACTTC. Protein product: CASSLAGGGEETQYF.

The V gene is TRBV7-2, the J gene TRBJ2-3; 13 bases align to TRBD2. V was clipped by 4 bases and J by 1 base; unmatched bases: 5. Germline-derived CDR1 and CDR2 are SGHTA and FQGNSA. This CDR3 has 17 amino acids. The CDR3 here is CASSSWTSGGRTDTQYF. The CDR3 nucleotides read TGTGCCAGCAGCTCCTGGACTAGCGGGGGTCGCACAGATACGCAGTATTTT.